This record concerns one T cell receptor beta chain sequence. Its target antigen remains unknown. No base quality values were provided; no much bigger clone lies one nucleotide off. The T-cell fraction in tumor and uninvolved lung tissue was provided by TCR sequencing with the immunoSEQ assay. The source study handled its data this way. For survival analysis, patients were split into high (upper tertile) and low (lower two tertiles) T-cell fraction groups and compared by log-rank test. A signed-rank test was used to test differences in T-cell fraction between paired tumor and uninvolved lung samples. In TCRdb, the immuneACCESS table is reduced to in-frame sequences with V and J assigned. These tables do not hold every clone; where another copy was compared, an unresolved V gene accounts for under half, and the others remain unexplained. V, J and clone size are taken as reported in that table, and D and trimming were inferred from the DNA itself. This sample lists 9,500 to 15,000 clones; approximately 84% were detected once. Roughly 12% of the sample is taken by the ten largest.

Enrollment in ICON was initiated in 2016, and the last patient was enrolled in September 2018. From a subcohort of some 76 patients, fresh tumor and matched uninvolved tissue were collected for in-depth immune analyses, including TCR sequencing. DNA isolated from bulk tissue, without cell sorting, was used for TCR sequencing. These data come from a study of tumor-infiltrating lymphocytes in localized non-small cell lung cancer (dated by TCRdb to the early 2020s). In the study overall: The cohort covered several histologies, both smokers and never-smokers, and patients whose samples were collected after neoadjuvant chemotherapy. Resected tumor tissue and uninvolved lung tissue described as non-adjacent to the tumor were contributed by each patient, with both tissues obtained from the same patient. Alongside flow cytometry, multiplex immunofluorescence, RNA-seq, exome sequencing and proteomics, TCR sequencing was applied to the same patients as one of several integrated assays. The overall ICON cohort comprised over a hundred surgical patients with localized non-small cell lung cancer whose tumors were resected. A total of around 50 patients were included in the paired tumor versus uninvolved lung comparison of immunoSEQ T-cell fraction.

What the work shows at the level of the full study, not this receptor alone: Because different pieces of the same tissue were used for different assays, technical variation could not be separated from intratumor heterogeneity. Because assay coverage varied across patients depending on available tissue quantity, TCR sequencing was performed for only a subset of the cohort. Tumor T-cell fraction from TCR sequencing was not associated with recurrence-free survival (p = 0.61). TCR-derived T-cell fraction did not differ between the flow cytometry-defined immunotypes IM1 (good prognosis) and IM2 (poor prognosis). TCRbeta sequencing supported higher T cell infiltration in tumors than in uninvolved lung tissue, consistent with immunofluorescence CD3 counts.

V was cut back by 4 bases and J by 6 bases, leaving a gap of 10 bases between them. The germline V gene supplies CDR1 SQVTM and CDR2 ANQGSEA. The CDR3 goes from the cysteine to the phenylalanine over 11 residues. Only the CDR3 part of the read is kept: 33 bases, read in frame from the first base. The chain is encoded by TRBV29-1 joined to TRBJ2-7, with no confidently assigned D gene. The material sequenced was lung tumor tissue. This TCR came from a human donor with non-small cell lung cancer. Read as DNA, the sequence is TGCAGCGTTGCCGGATTCCGCGAGCAGTACTTC. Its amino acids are CSVAGFREQYF.